These 3 T cell receptor beta chains were sequenced from one sample in a study of blood T cell repertoires in COVID-19. TCRdb's table, derived via immunoSEQ multiplex PCR, lists solely in-frame clones and lacks some. The table includes around 190,000 clones, more than 70% detected once. Sequenced input: peripheral blood. These receptor sequences come from a man over 45 with COVID-19, enrolled during active disease.

CDR3 sequence reads: CASTVLSYNEQFF. CDR3 DNA: TGTGCCAGCACCGTTTTATCCTACAATGAGCAGTTCTTC. The rearrangement joins TRBV7-9 to TRBJ2-1; D uncertain. The germline V and J ends were trimmed by 7 bases and 1 base, with 8 bases remaining between them. CDR1 and CDR2 (germline): SEHNR, FQNEAQ (reference sequence). The CDR3 runs to 13 residues.

For the CDR3, the DNA is TGTGCCAGCTCATTTGGACAGACCTACGAGCAGTACTTC. Its translation: CASSFGQTYEQYF. The chain recombines TRBV18 with TRBJ2-7; tentatively, D is TRBD1 (6 bases). The CDR3 spans 13 residues. V was clipped by 5 bases and J by 2 bases, with 10 bases between them. Germline loops: CDR1 KGHSH, CDR2 LQKENI. The full variable domain, completed using reference TRBV18 and TRBJ2-7, is NAGVMQNPRHLVRRRGQEARLRCSPMKGHSHVYWYRQLPEEGLKFMVYLQKENIIDESGMPKERFSAEFPKEGPSILRIQQVVRGDSAAYFCASSFGQTYEQYFGPGTRLTVT.

The chain employs TRBV2 and TRBJ1-2; D is perhaps TRBD1 (5 bases). Germline V gene data show CDR1 as SNHLY and CDR2 as FYNNEI. The CDR3 loop spans 15 amino acids. Deletions cut 3 bases from V and 4 bases from J, with 15 bases between. The CDR3 loop reads CASSDRVRVTYGYTF. The CDR3 DNA sequence: TGTGCCAGCAGTGACAGGGTCAGGGTTACCTATGGCTACACCTTC.